This T cell receptor (beta chain) was sequenced for a study of Graves' ophthalmopathy and Graves' hyperthyroidism. For the study at large: At the time of initial diagnosis and before any treatment, peripheral blood was collected. Study-level points and caveats: The model achieved around 67% sensitivity and 72.22% specificity for ophthalmopathy progression.

This clonotype was picked up many times. Its antigen is as yet unknown. Germline V lookup: CDR1 SGHAT, CDR2 FQNNGV. V was clipped by 5 bases and J by 4 bases, with 11 bases between them. The CDR3 extends over 13 amino acids. Moderate-to-severe activity, CAS ≥3, NOSPECS ≥4 and duration under 3 months were recorded for donors with ophthalmopathy. The study excluded patients with other autoimmune diseases, uncontrolled infections, pregnancy or lactation. TCR beta CDR3 amplification used RNA transcripts. A first-round RT-PCR used HTBI primers, followed by a second-round multiplex PCR. MiXCR, applied by TCRdb to the multiplex PCR reads, yields one record per CDR3 protein. The sample lists approximately 500,000 distinct CDR3 sequences, around 15% occurring once.

This chain links TRBV11-2 with TRBJ1-1; a possible D gene is TRBD1 (6 bases). Sequencing was performed on blood. The TCR comes from a woman in her twenties or thirties with Graves' ophthalmopathy. The CDR3, as DNA: TGTGCCAGCAGCCTGATACAGGGCACTGAAGCTTTCTTT. It yields the protein CASSLIQGTEAFF. The full variable domain, rest sourced from reference TRBV11-2 and TRBJ1-1, is EAGVAQSPRYKIIEKRQSVAFWCNPISGHATLYWYQQILGQGPKLLIQFQNNGVVDDSQLPKDRFSAERLKGVDSTLKIQPAKLEDSAVYLCASSLIQGTEAFFGQGTRLTVV.